This passage covers 4 T cell receptor beta chains from one sample sequenced in a study of CXCR3-negative and CXCR3-positive naive CD8 T cells. TRB cDNA was prepared as libraries by UMI-labeled 5' RACE. One entry per CDR3 protein, without DNA, is what TCRdb gives after re-calling the 5' RACE reads. The repertoire shows 90,000 to 95,000 distinct CDR3 sequences; the top ten hold 1.7%. The sample consisted of naive CXCR3- CD8+ T cells from blood. Subset of the sample: CD45RO-CCR7+CD27+CD95- naive CD8+ T cells lacking CXCR3 (TNR3-). All receptors come from a human donor in good health. Some clones in this sample may be carry-over from other donors' samples.

This chain links TRBV27 with TRBJ1-1; there is no DNA to check the TCRdb D call of TRBD1. Germline lookup yields CDR1 MNHEY and CDR2 SMNVEV (reference sequence). The length of the CDR3 is 14 residues. CDR3 in amino acids: CASSTRQRNTEAFF.

This chain links TRBV9 with TRBJ2-2; TCRdb calls TRBD1, which cannot be checked without DNA. CDR3 length: 18 residues. Per germline, CDR1 SGDLS and CDR2 YYNGEE. The CDR3 loop is CASSVATGGAGFTGELFF.

The CDR3 loop is CASSPMGETGDTEAFF. The rearrangement uses TRBV13 and TRBJ1-1; TCRdb names TRBD1, which stays unverified in the absence of DNA. Germline V gene lookup returns CDR1 PRHDT and CDR2 FYEKMQ (reference sequence). This CDR3 is 16 amino acids long.

The J gene is TRBJ2-7, the V gene TRBV28; TCRdb returns TRBD1, unconfirmable since there is no DNA. The CDR3 runs to 14 residues. The germline V gene encodes CDR1 MDHEN and CDR2 SYDVKM. The CDR3 here is CASSWGTETYEQYF.